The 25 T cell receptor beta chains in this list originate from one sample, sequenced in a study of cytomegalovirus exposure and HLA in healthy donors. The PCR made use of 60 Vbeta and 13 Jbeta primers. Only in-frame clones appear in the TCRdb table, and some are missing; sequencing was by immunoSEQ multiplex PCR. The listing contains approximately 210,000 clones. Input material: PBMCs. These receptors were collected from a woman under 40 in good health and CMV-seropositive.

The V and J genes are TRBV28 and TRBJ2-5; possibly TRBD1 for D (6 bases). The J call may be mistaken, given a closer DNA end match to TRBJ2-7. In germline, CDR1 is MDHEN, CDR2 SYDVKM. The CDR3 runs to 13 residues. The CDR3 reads CLVHGQGPYEQYF. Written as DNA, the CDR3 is TGTCTCGTCCATGGCCAGGGGCCCTACGAGCAGTACTTC.

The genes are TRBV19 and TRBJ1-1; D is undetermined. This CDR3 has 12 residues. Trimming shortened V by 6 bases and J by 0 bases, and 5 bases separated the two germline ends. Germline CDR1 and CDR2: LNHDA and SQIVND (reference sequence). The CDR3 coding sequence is TGTGCCAGTAGGCAGATGAACACTGAAGCTTTCTTT. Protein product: CASRQMNTEAFF.

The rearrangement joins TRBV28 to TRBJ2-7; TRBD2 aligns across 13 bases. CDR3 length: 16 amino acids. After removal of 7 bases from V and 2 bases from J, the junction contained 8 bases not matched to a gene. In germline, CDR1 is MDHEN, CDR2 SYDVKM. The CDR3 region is CASTSAGTSGTYEQYF. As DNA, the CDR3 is TGTGCCAGCACCTCGGCAGGGACTAGCGGGACCTACGAGCAGTACTTC. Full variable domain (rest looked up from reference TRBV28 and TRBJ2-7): DVKVTQSSRYLVKRTGEKVFLECVQDMDHENMFWYRQDPGLGLRLIYFSYDVKMKEKGDIPEGYSVSREKKERFSLILESASTNQTSMYLCASTSAGTSGTYEQYFGPGTRLTVT.

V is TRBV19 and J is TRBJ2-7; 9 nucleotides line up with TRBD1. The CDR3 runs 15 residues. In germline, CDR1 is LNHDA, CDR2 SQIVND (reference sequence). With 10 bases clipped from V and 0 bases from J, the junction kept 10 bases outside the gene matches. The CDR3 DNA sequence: TGTGCCACCAGCTCCGGGACAGGGAGCTCCTACGAGCAGTACTTC. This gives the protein CATSSGTGSSYEQYF.

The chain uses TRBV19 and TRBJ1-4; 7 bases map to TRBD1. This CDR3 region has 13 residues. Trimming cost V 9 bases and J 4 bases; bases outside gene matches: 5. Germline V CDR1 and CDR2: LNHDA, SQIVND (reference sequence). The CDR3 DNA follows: TGTGCCAGCAGGGACAGAAATAATGAAAAACTGTTTTTT. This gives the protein CASRDRNNEKLFF.

The CDR3 sequence: CASSSARGRFAEAFF. CDR3 coding DNA: TGTGCCAGCAGCTCCGCACGGGGGAGGTTTGCTGAAGCTTTCTTT. The rearrangement links TRBV11-3 to TRBJ1-1, with TRBD1 as a possible D gene (5 bases). Germline V gene lookup returns CDR1 SGHNT and CDR2 YENEEA. The V and J ends lost 4 bases and 6 bases respectively, with 18 bases between them. This CDR3 is 15 amino acids long.

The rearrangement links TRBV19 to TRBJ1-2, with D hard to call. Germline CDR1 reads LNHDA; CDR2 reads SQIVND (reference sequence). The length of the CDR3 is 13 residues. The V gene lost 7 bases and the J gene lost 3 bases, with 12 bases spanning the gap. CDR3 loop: CASTAWEHYGYTF. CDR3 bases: TGTGCCAGTACCGCTTGGGAGCACTATGGCTACACCTTC.

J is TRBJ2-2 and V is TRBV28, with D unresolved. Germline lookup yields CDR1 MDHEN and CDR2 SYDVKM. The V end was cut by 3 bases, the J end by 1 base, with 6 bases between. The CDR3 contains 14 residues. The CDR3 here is CASSFARNTGELFF. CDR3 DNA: TGTGCCAGCAGTTTCGCCAGGAACACCGGGGAGCTGTTTTTT.

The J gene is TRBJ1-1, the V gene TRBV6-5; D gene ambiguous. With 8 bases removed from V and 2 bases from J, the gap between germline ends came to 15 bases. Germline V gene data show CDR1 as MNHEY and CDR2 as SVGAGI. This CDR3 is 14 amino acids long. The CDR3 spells CASCESPGNTEAFF. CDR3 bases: TGTGCCAGCTGCGAGTCCCCGGGAAACACTGAAGCTTTCTTT.

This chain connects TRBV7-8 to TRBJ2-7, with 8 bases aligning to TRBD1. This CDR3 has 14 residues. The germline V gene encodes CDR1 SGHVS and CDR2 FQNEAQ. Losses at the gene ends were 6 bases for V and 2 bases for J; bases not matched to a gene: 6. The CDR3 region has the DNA TGTGCCAGCAGGAATGACAGGGGTCCCTACGAGCAGTACTTC. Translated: CASRNDRGPYEQYF.

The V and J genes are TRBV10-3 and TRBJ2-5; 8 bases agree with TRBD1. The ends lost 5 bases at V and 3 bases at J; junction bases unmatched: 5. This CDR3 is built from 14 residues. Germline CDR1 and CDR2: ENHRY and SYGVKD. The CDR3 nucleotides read TGTGCCATCAGTCCCGGGACAGGAGAAGAGACCCAGTACTTC. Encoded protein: CAISPGTGEETQYF.

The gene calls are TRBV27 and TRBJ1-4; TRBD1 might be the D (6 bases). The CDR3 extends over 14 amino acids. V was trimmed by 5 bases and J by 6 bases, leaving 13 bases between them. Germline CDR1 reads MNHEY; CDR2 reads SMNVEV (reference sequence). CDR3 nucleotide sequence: TGTGCCAGCAGTCCTCTATGGACAGATGAAAAACTGTTTTTT. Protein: CASSPLWTDEKLFF.

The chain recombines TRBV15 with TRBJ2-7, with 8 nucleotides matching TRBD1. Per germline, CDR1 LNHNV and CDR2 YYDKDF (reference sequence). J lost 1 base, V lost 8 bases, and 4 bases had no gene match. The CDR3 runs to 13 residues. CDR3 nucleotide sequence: TGTGCCACCCGACAGGGGACTTCCTACGAGCAGTACTTC. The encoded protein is CATRQGTSYEQYF.

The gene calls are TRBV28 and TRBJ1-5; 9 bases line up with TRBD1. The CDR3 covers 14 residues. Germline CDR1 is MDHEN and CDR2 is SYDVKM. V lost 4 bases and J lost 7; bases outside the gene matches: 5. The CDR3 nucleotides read TGTGCCAGCAGTTCGGGACAGGGAGGGCAGCCCCAGCATTTT. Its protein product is CASSSGQGGQPQHF. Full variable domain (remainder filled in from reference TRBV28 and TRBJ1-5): DVKVTQSSRYLVKRTGEKVFLECVQDMDHENMFWYRQDPGLGLRLIYFSYDVKMKEKGDIPEGYSVSREKKERFSLILESASTNQTSMYLCASSSGQGGQPQHFGDGTRLSIL.

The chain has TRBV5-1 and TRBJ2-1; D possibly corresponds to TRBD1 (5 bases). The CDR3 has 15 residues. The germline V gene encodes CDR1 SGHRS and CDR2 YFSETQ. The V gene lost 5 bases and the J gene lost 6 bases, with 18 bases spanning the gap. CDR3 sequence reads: CASSSDSSRGNEQFF. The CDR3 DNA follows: TGCGCCAGCAGTTCCGACAGCTCCCGTGGCAATGAGCAGTTCTTC.

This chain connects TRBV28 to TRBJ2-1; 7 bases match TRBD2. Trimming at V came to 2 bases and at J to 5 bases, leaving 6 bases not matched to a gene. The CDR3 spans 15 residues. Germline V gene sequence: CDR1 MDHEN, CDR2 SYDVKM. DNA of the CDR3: TGTGCCAGCAGTTTAATCCGGGAGGTAGACAATGAGCAGTTCTTC. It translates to CASSLIREVDNEQFF.

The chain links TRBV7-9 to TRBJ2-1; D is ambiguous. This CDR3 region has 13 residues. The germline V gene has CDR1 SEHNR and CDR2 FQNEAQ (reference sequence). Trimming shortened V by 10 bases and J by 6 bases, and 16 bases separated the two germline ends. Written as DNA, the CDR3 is TGTGCCACCCATCGGTACTTTGGCAATGAGCAGTTCTTC. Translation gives CATHRYFGNEQFF.

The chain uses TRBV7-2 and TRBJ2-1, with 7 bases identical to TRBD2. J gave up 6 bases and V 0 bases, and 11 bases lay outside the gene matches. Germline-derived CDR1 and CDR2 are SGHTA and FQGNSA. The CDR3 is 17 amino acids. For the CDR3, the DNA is TGTGCCAGCAGCTTAGCGGTACTAGCGAACCATTTCAATGAGCAGTTCTTC. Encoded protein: CASSLAVLANHFNEQFF.

CDR3 nucleotides: TGTGCCAGCATTTCTGGGGCGGGAGCTGGAAACACCATATATTTT. As protein: CASISGAGAGNTIYF. The rearrangement joins TRBV28 to TRBJ1-3; D possibly corresponds to TRBD1 (5 bases). Germline V gives CDR1 MDHEN, CDR2 SYDVKM. The V end was cut by 7 bases, the J end by 2 bases, with 15 bases between. The CDR3 is 15 amino acids.

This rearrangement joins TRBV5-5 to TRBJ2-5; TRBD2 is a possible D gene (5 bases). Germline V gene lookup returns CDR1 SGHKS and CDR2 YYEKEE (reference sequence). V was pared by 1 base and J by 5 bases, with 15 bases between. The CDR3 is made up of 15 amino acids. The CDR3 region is CASSLLQAERETQYF. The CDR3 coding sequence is TGTGCCAGCAGCTTGCTTCAGGCGGAGCGGGAGACCCAGTACTTC.

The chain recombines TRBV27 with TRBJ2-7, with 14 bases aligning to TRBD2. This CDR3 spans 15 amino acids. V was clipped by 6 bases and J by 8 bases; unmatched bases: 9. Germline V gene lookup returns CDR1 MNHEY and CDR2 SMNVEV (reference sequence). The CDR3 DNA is TGTGCCAGCAGCCACGGGACTAGCGGGAGTACCCAGCAGTACTTC. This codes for CASSHGTSGSTQQYF.

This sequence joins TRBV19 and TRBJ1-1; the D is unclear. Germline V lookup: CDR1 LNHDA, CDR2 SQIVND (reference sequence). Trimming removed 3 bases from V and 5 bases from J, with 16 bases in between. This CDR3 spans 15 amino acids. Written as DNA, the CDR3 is TGTGCCAGTAGTATTACGTGGTCCGCGAGAACTGAAGCTTTCTTT. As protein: CASSITWSARTEAFF. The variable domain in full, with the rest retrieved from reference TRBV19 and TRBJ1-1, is DGGITQSPKYLFRKEGQNVTLSCEQNLNHDAMYWYRQDPGQGLRLIYYSQIVNDFQKGDIAEGYSVSREKKESFPLTVTSAQKNPTAFYLCASSITWSARTEAFFGQGTRLTVV.

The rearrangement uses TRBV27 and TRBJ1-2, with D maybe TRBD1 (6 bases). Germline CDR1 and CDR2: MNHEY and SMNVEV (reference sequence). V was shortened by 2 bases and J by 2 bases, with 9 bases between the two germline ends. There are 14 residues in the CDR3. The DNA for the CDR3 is TGTGCCAGCAGTTTAAAAGGGGGAAACTATGGCTACACCTTC. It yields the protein CASSLKGGNYGYTF.

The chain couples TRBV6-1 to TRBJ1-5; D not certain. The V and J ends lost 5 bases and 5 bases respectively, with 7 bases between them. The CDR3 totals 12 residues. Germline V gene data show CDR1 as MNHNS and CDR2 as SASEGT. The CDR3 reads CASSREYQPQHF. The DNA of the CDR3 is TGTGCCAGCAGTCGAGAATATCAGCCCCAGCATTTT.

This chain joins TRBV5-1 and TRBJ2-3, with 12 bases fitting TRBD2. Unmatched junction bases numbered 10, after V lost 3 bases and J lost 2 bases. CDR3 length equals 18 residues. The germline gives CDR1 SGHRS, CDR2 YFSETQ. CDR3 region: CASSSRGTSGWNTDTQYF. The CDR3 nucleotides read TGCGCCAGCAGCTCCCGAGGGACTAGCGGGTGGAACACAGATACGCAGTATTTT.